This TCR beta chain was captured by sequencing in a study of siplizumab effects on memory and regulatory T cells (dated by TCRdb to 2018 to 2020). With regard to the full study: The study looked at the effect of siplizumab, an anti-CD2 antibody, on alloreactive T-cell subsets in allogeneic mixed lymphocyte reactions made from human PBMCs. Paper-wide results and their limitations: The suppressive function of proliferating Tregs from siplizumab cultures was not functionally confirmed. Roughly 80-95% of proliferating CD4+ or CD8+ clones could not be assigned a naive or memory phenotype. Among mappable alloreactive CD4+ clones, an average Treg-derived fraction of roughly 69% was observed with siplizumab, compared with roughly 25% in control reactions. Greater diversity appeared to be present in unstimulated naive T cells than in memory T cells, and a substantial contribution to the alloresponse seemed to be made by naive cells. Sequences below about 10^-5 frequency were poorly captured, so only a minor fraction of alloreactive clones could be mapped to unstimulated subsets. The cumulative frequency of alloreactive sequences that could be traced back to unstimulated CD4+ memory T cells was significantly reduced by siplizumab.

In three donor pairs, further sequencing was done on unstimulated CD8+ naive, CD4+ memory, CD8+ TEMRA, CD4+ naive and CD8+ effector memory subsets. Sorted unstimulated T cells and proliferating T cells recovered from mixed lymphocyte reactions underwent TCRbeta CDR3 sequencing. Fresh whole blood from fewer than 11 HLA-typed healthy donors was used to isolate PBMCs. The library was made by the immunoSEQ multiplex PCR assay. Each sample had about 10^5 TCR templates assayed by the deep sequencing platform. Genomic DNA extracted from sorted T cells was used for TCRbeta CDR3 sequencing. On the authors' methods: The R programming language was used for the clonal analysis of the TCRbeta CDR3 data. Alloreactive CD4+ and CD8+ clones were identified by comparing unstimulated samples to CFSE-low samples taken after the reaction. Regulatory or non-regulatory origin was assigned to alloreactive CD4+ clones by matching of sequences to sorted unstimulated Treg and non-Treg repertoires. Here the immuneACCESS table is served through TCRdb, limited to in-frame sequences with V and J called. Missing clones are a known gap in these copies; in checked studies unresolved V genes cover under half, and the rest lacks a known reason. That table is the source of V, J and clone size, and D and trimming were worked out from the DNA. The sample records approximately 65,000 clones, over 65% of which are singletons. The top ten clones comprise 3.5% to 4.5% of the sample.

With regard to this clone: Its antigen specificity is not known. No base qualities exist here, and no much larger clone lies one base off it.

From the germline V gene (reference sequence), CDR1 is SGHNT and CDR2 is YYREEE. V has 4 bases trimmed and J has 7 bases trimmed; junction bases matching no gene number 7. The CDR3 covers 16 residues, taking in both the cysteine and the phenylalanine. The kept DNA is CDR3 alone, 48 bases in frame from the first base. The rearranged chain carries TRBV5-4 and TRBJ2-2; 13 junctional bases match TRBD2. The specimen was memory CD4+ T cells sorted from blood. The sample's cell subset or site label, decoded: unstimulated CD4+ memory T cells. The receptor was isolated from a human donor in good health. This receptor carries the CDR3 CASSRGLAGISGELFF. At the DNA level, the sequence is TGTGCCAGCAGCCGGGGACTAGCGGGAATAAGCGGGGAGCTGTTTTTT.